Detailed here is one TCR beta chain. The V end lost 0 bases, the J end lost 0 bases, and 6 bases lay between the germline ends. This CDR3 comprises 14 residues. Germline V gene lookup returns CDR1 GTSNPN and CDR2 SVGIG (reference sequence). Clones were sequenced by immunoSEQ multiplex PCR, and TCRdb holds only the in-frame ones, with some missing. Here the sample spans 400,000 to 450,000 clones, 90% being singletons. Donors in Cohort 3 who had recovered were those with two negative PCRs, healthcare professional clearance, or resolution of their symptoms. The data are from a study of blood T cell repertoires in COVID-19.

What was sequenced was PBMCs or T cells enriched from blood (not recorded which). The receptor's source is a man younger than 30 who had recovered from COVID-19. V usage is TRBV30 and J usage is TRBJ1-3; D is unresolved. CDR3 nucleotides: TGTGCCTGGAGTGTTACAGCCTCTGGAAACACCATATATTTT. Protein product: CAWSVTASGNTIYF.